The present TCR beta chain was sequenced within a study of metastatic and nonmetastatic thyroid tumors. Study-level information: Malignant thyroid and benign thyroid patients provided blood and tumor or nodule tissue whose repertoires were compared.

Thyroid surgery was preceded by no treatment in any patient. Under the authors' procedure: Across clinicopathological groups, CDR3 differences served as the basis for building a distant-metastasis classifier for papillary thyroid cancer. TCRdb called clones again from the PCR reads with MiXCR. These V and J calls originate from TCRdb's pipeline instead of the authors' own analysis. The sample consists of tens of thousands of clones, less than 25% of them appearing once. This clone has a count of ten or more. Its antigen is still unknown. Regarding the study as a whole: It was reportedly found that TCR beta diversity was significantly higher in malignant thyroid tumors than in benign nodules, a difference seen in both blood and tumor samples.

Germline V gives CDR1 MNHNS, CDR2 SASEGT. This CDR3 is built from 17 residues. The V gene end was trimmed by 1 base and the J gene end by 5 bases; junction bases not matched to a gene: 8. This chain links TRBV6-1 with TRBJ2-3; 11 bases fit TRBD1. Sequencing input: blood. The receptor was derived from a female donor with papillary thyroid cancer or a benign thyroid nodule (not recorded which). Some clones in this sample may be carry-over from other donors' samples. CDR3 in DNA: TGTGCCAGCAGTGAAGGGACAGGGGGCGCCTGGGGAGATACGCAGTATTTT. This encodes CASSEGTGGAWGDTQYF.